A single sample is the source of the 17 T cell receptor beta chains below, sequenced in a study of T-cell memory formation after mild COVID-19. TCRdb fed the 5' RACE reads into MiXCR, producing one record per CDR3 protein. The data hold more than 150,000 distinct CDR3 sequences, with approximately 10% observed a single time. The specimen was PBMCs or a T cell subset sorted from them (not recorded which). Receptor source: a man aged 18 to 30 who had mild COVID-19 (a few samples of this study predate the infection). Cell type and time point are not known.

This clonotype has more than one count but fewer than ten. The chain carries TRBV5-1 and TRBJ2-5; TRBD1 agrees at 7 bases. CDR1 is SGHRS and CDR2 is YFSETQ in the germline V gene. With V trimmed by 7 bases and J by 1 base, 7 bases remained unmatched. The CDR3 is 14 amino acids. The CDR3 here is CASGVGTAQETQYF. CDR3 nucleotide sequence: TGCGCCAGCGGCGTCGGGACAGCCCAAGAGACCCAGTACTTC.

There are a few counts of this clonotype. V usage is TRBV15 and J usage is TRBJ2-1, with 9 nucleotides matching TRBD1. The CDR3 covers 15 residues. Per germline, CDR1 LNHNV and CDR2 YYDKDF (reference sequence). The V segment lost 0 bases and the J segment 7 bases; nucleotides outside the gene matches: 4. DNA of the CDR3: TGTGCCACCAGCAGAGAACAGGGGGCATTTAATGAGCAGTTCTTC. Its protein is CATSREQGAFNEQFF.

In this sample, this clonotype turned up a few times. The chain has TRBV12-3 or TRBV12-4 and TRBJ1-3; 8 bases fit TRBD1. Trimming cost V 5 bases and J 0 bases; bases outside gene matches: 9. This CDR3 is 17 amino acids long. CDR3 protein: CASSLRRTGRSGNTIYF. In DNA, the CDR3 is TGTGCCAGCAGTCTCAGAAGGACAGGGCGCTCTGGAAACACCATATATTTT.

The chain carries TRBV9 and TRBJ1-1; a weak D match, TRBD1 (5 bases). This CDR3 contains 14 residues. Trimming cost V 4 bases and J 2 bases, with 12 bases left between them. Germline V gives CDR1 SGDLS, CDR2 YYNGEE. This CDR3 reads CASSPGARNTEAFF. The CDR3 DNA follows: TGTGCCAGCAGCCCCGGGGCCCGCAACACTGAAGCTTTCTTT.

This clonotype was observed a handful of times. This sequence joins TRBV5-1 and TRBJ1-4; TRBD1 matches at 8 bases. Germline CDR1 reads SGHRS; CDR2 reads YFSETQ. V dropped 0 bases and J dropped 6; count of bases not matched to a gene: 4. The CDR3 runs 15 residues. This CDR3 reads CASSLAGTGYEKLFF. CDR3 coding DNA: TGCGCCAGCAGCTTGGCCGGGACAGGATATGAAAAACTGTTTTTT.

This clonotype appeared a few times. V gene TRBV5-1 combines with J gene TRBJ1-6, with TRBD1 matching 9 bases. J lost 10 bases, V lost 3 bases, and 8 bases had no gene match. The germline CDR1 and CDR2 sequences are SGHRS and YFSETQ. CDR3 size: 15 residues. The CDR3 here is CASSSGTGTWSPLHF. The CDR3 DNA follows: TGCGCCAGCAGCTCCGGGACAGGGACATGGTCACCCCTCCACTTT.

The CDR3 protein is CASSQTGNQPQHF. DNA for the CDR3: TGTGCCAGCAGTCAGACGGGCAATCAGCCCCAGCATTTT. This chain connects TRBV2 to TRBJ1-5; the D is unclear. The V gene lost 5 bases and the J gene lost 2 bases, with 7 bases spanning the gap. In germline, CDR1 is SNHLY, CDR2 FYNNEI. CDR3 size: 13 residues. Together with reference TRBV2 and TRBJ1-5, the CDR3 gives the full variable domain: EPEVTQTPSHQVTQMGQEVILRCVPISNHLYFYWYRQILGQKVEFLVSFYNNEISEKSEIFDDQFSVERPDGSNFTLKIRSTKLEDSAMYFCASSQTGNQPQHFGDGTRLSIL.

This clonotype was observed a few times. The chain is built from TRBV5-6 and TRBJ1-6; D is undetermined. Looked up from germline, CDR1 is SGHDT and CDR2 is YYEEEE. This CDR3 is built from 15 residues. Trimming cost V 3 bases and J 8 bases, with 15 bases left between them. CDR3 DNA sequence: TGTGCCAGCAGCTGGACCTTGCCCGGGCATTCACCCCTCCACTTT. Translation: CASSWTLPGHSPLHF.

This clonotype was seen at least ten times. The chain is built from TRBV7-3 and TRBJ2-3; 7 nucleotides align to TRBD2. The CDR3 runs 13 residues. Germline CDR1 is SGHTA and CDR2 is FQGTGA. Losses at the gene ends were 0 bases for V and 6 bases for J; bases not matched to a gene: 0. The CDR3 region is CASSLTSGDTQYF. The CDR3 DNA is TGTGCCAGCAGCTTAACTAGCGGGGATACGCAGTATTTT.

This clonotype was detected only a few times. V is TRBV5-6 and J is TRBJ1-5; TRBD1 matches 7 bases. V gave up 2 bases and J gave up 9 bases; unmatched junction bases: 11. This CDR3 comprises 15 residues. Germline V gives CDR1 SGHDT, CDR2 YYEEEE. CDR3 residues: CASSLWDSGSRPQHF. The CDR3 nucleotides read TGTGCCAGCAGCTTATGGGACAGTGGGTCCCGGCCCCAGCATTTT.

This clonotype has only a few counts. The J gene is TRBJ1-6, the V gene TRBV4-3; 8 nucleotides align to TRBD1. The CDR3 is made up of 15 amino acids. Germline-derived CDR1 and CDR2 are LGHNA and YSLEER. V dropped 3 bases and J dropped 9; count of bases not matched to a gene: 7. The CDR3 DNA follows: TGCGCCAGCAGCCAGAACTCAGGGGGCCGTTCACCCCTCCACTTT. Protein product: CASSQNSGGRSPLHF.

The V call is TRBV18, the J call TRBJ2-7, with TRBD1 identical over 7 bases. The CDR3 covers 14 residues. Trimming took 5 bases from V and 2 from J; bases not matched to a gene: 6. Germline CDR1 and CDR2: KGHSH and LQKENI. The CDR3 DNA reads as TGTGCCAGCTCAAGGAGACAGGGAACCTACGAGCAGTACGTC. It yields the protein CASSRRQGTYEQYV.

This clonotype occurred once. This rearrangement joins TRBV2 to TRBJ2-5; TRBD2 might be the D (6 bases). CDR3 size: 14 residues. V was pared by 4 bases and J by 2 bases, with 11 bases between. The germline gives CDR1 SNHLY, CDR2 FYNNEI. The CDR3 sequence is CASSGSTRQETQYF. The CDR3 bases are TGTGCCAGCAGTGGCTCGACTAGACAAGAGACCCAGTACTTC.

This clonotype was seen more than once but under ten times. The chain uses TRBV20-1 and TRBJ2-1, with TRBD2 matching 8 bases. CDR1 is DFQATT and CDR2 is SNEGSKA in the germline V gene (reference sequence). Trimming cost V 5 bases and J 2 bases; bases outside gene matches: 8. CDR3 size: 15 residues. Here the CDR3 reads CSAVPGLGPYNEQFF. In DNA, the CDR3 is TGCAGTGCTGTCCCGGGACTAGGTCCCTACAATGAGCAGTTCTTC.

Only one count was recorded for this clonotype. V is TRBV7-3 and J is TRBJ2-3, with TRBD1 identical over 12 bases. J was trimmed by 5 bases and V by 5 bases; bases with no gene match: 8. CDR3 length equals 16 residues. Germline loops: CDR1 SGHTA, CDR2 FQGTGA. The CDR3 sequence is CASSPPGTGGIDTQYF. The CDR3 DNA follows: TGTGCCAGCAGCCCACCAGGGACAGGGGGCATAGATACGCAGTATTTT.

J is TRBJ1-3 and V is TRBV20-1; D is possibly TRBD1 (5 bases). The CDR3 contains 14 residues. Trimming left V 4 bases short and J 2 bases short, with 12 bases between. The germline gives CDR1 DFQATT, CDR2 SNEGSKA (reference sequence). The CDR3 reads CSATHMGPGNTIYF. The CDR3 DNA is TGCAGTGCTACCCACATGGGGCCTGGAAACACCATATATTTT.

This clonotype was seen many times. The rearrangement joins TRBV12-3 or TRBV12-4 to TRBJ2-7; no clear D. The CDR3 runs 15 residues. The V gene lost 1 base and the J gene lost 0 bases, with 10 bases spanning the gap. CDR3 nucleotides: TGTGCCAGCAGTTTAGGGACGGTCAGCTCCTACGAGCAGTACTTC. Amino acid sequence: CASSLGTVSSYEQYF.